A single sample gave rise to the 5 T cell receptor beta chains below, sequenced in a study of blood T cell repertoires in COVID-19 (dated by TCRdb to 2020 to 2021). Library generation was performed with the immunoSEQ multiplex PCR assay. In TCRdb, the immuneACCESS table is reduced to in-frame sequences with V and J assigned. These tables do not hold every clone; where another copy was compared, an unresolved V gene accounts for under half, and the others remain unexplained. The sample table shows approximately 79,000 clones, and 75% to 85% are seen once. The ten largest make up about 22% of the sample. What was sequenced was peripheral blood. All receptors come from a woman aged 45 to 65 with acute or convalescent COVID-19.

The chain is built from TRBV6-2 or TRBV6-3 and TRBJ1-1; no clear D gene. CDR1 and CDR2 from the germline V gene are MNHEY and SVGEGT. V lost 5 bases to trimming and J lost 1 base, with 14 bases between them. This CDR3 is 15 amino acids long. Here the CDR3 DNA reads TGTGCCAGCAGTCCCATAGTTACGGGGAACACTGAAGCTTTCTTT. Its protein is CASSPIVTGNTEAFF.

This rearrangement joins TRBV27 to TRBJ2-7, with TRBD1 matching over 10 bases. Germline V CDR1 and CDR2: MNHEY, SMNVEV (reference sequence). This CDR3 is built from 15 residues. The ends lost 5 bases at V and 4 bases at J; junction bases unmatched: 8. CDR3 coding DNA: TGTGCCAGCAGTCGACAGGGGGCCTTACCGTACGAGCAGTACTTC. It yields the protein CASSRQGALPYEQYF.

There are a few counts of this clone. The CDR3 sequence: CASSFRGRGEQYF. CDR3 in DNA: TGTGCCAGCAGTTTCAGGGGGCGGGGTGAGCAGTACTTC. The rearrangement uses TRBV27 and TRBJ2-7; 8 bases line up with TRBD1. Trimming removed 3 bases from V and 7 bases from J; junction bases left unmatched: 5. The germline V gene encodes CDR1 MNHEY and CDR2 SMNVEV (reference sequence). The CDR3 runs 13 residues.

The chain joins TRBV28 to TRBJ2-3, with 11 bases aligning to TRBD2. V was clipped by 3 bases and J by 6 bases; unmatched bases: 20. CDR3 length: 20 residues. CDR1 is MDHEN, CDR2 SYDVKM, per germline. In DNA, the CDR3 is TGTGCCAGCAGTTTTGGCGACAGTCTTTTTAGCGGGAGGGCCTCGGATACGCAGTATTTT. Its protein product is CASSFGDSLFSGRASDTQYF.

The chain recombines TRBV5-1 with TRBJ1-1; D ambiguous. Per germline, CDR1 SGHRS and CDR2 YFSETQ. Trimming left V 1 base short and J 0 bases short, with 13 bases between. The CDR3 is made up of 16 amino acids. DNA for the CDR3: TGCGCCAGCAGCTTGACTACCGGTTCAATGAACACTGAAGCTTTCTTT. Protein product: CASSLTTGSMNTEAFF. Full variable domain (remainder filled in from reference TRBV5-1 and TRBJ1-1): KAGVTQTPRYLIKTRGQQVTLSCSPISGHRSVSWYQQTPGQGLQFLFEYFSETQRNKGNFPGRFSGRQFSNSRSEMNVSTLELGDSALYLCASSLTTGSMNTEAFFGQGTRLTVV.